Sequencing of this T cell receptor beta chain was carried out in a study of PD-1 blockade in classical Hodgkin lymphoma (dated by TCRdb to 2020 to 2021). Notes on the research overall: Nivolumab dosing was 3 mg/kg intravenously every 2 weeks, continuing until either disease progression or unacceptable toxicity. The study used TCR beta sequencing and CyTOF to define a peripheral blood immune signature of response to PD-1 blockade in classical Hodgkin lymphoma. Broader findings and caveats from the paper: The study was limited to a single clinical trial cohort, and causes of repertoire differences, possibly disease activity or prior therapy, remained undefined. Lower diversity was observed in patients in whom nivolumab was started less than 1 year after ASCT, and these patients were excluded from later analyses so that confounding by immune reconstitution would be avoided. Baseline TCR diversity was reported to be lower in newly diagnosed patients than in healthy donors and to be lower still in relapsed/refractory patients. Baseline diversity similar to that of newly diagnosed patients was observed in trial patients achieving complete response, whereas significantly lower diversity was observed in partial responders and progressors. CD4+ but not CD8+ TCR diversity rose significantly by C4D1 (p=0.0027 vs p=0.16), most apparent in complete responders (p=0.02).

Genomic DNA was isolated using the Qiagen DNeasy kit from unsorted PBMCs as well as from negatively selected CD4+ and CD8+ fractions. TCR beta CDR3 regions were subjected to amplification by immunoSEQ multiplex PCR with primers that anneal to V and J segments. A synthetic immune receptor repertoire was used to minimize amplification bias, and any residual bias was removed computationally once sequencing was done. For the original study's pipeline: Custom Python scripts were used to quantify repertoire diversity as the Shannon entropy index. Unsorted, CD4+ and CD8+ repertoires were examined separately, except in combined analyses, for which CD4+ and CD8+ sequences were merged in silico. Clonal expansion was defined as at least a 2-fold frequency increase after treatment relative to C1D1, with a pseudocount of 0.5 for undetected baseline clones. Singleton clones were defined as clones with 0 or 1 copy at C1D1, and non-singleton clones were defined as clones with 2 or more copies. Clones expanded in unsorted samples were labelled as CD4+, CD8+ or unknown by matching protein sequences in sorted samples from the same patient. Diversity changes from C1D1 to C4D1 were tested in paired samples using Wilcoxon tests. Drawn from immuneACCESS, this table holds only the in-frame rearrangements with V and J called that TCRdb kept. Clones are partly lost; checked studies trace under half to an unresolved V gene and leave the rest unexplained. D and trimming were read from the DNA, whereas the V and J calls and clone size are those reported in that table. The sample contains roughly 18,000 clones, around 80% of them found a single time. The top ten clonotypes cover 22% of the sample.

Sample time point, as interpreted from the label and publication: cycle 4 day 1 (C4D1), after about 6 weeks of nivolumab. Relapse after autologous stem cell transplantation had occurred in all trial patients, and cohorts A, B and C were distinguished by prior brentuximab vedotin exposure. A total of over 55 patients with relapsed/refractory classical Hodgkin lymphoma made up the trial cohort, and each patient's best overall response was complete response, partial response or progressive disease. In the multi-cohort phase II CheckMate 205 trial, trial patients received single-agent nivolumab. An independent review committee assessed best overall response by applying the 2007 International Working Group response criteria. PBMCs from the trial were collected at three points: immediately before nivolumab initiation (C1D1), and during therapy at cycle 2 day 1 and cycle 4 day 1. Peripheral blood was collected in 8 mL Vacutainer Cell Preparation Tubes, from which PBMCs were isolated by centrifugation and then cryopreserved.

The germline V and J ends show losses of 4 bases and 2 bases respectively, and no gene match explains 3 bases of the junction. CDR1 and CDR2 are read off the germline V gene as SGHRS and YFSETQ. The CDR3 spans 15 residues, from the cysteine through the phenylalanine. Just the 45-base CDR3 DNA is kept, in frame starting at base 1. Comment on this clone: No antigen is known for it. One base away there is no much larger clone; base qualities are not given.

The V and J genes are TRBV5-1 and TRBJ2-2, with 9 central nucleotides matching TRBD1. Specimen: peripheral blood mononuclear cells (PBMCs), collected before the fourth cycle of nivolumab. This TCR derives from a human donor with classical Hodgkin lymphoma. The CDR3 region has the sequence CASSLDRGNTGELFF. The base sequence is TGCGCCAGCAGCCTGGACAGGGGCAACACCGGGGAGCTGTTTTTT.